This T cell receptor (beta chain) was obtained from a study of T-cell reconstitution after alpha-beta-depleted transplantation in children. Study conclusions and caveats: Reportedly, only several hundred clones from non-depleted graft cells drove alpha-beta T-cell counts at about two months. Surviving recipient T cells and thymic progenitors underlay high day-60 TCRbeta diversity in some patients.

Regarding this clonotype: Antigen: not known.

The authors prepared the TCRbeta library with unique molecular identifiers. TCRdb redid the calling of the PCR reads with MiXCR, one entry per CDR3 protein. The sample has some 180,000 distinct CDR3 sequences, around 7% seen once. The sequenced sample was PBMCs, obtained before TCRalphabeta/CD19-depleted stem cell transplant. The source of this sequence is a boy aged 2-9 years with acute lymphoblastic leukemia, due to receive a stem cell transplant.

The DNA of the CDR3 is TGTGCCAGCAGTCCCGGACGGGCGGAGGGGACTGAAGCTTTCTTT. This sequence encodes CASSPGRAEGTEAFF. The genes are TRBV12-3 or TRBV12-4 and TRBJ1-1; D is perhaps TRBD1 (5 bases). CDR3 length: 15 amino acids. Trimming removed 5 bases at V and 5 bases at J, with 18 bases between.